This T cell receptor (beta chain) was sequenced for a study of CD8 T cells in Susac syndrome. With random hexamers, reverse transcription was performed on about 0.5 to 1 ug of RNA. Each CDR3 protein is one row after TCRdb ran MiXCR on the immunoSEQ multiplex PCR reads. The sample consists of about 89,000 distinct CDR3 sequences, 90% to 95% of them appearing once. Germline CDR1 reads GTSNPN; CDR2 reads SVGIG (reference sequence). The CDR3 has 14 residues. With 3 bases removed from V and 2 bases from J, the gap between germline ends came to 13 bases. The TCR was taken from a human donor in good health. V and J are TRBV30 and TRBJ1-2; D may be TRBD1 (5 bases). Sequencing was carried out using CD8+ T cells from PBMCs. The CDR3 loop is CAWSSRTRNYGYTF. The CDR3, as DNA: TGTGCCTGGAGCTCCCGGACACGCAACTATGGCTACACCTTC.